Listed below are T cell receptor beta chains from one sample, sequenced in a study of blood T cell repertoires in COVID-19. Measured with immunoSEQ multiplex PCR; TCRdb has only the in-frame clones, and not every one. Of some 110,000 clones listed, approximately 80% were seen once; the top ten hold 0.83%. Sequenced sample: peripheral blood. The receptors derive from a woman in her seventies with acute or convalescent COVID-19. The CDR3 runs from the conserved cysteine through the conserved F or W.

j_call: TRBJ2-7; v_call: TRBV5-6; cdr3_length: 18; cdr3_aa: CASSLGLAGVERVYEQYF
j_call: TRBJ1-5; v_call: TRBV30; cdr3_length: 13; cdr3_aa: CAWSLAGGQPQHF
j_call: TRBJ1-6; v_call: TRBV9; cdr3_length: 16; cdr3_aa: CASSVQATADNSPLHF
j_call: TRBJ2-7; v_call: TRBV2; cdr3_length: 13; cdr3_aa: CASSRDRGREQYF
j_call: TRBJ2-1; v_call: TRBV9; cdr3_length: 16; cdr3_aa: CASSRELMAGGIEQFF
j_call: TRBJ2-3; v_call: TRBV5-1; cdr3_length: 14; cdr3_aa: CASSLETSGDTQYF
j_call: TRBJ1-2; v_call: TRBV6-2/TRBV6-3; cdr3_length: 13; cdr3_aa: CASSYSPVLGYTF
j_call: TRBJ1-1; v_call: TRBV6-5; cdr3_length: 15; cdr3_aa: CASSKRGFMNTEAFF
j_call: TRBJ2-1; v_call: TRBV4-1; cdr3_length: 16; cdr3_aa: CASSQEGETSLHEQFF
j_call: TRBJ2-4; v_call: TRBV6-5; cdr3_length: 13; cdr3_aa: CASTRDNQNIQYF
j_call: TRBJ1-1; v_call: TRBV5-4; cdr3_length: 14; cdr3_aa: CASSLDSLNTEAFF
j_call: TRBJ2-3; v_call: TRBV15; cdr3_length: 15; cdr3_aa: CATSREGELTDTQYF
j_call: TRBJ1-3; v_call: TRBV25-1; cdr3_length: 15; cdr3_aa: CASSELGSSGNTIYF
j_call: TRBJ1-2; v_call: TRBV12-5; cdr3_length: 18; cdr3_aa: CASGLVGQPSDTPYGYTF
j_call: TRBJ2-3; v_call: TRBV5-8; cdr3_length: 16; cdr3_aa: CASSLRTGVWADTQYF
j_call: TRBJ2-5; v_call: TRBV28; cdr3_length: 18; cdr3_aa: CASSFGRLGREAQETQYF
j_call: TRBJ2-7; v_call: TRBV6-5; cdr3_length: 13; cdr3_aa: CATTPPSGRVRYF
j_call: TRBJ2-5; v_call: TRBV5-6; cdr3_length: 15; cdr3_aa: CASSLGQGALGTQYF
j_call: TRBJ2-6; v_call: TRBV7-8; cdr3_length: 16; cdr3_aa: CASSPVRRFGANVLTF
j_call: TRBJ2-4; v_call: TRBV30; cdr3_length: 13; cdr3_aa: CAWTSGGENIQYF
j_call: TRBJ2-5; v_call: TRBV2; cdr3_length: 13; cdr3_aa: CASSYGVQETQYF
j_call: TRBJ2-2; v_call: TRBV7-3; cdr3_length: 15; cdr3_aa: CASSLAGPNTGELFF
j_call: TRBJ2-3; v_call: TRBV11-1; cdr3_length: 14; cdr3_aa: CASSPQPGTDTQYF
j_call: TRBJ2-3; v_call: TRBV11-2; cdr3_length: 14; cdr3_aa: CASSSTGGPDTQYF
j_call: TRBJ1-3; v_call: TRBV27; cdr3_length: 15; cdr3_aa: CASSFGGGPGNTIYF
j_call: TRBJ1-4; v_call: TRBV5-5; cdr3_length: 14; cdr3_aa: CASSSQGGNEKLFF
j_call: TRBJ1-4; v_call: TRBV11-2; cdr3_length: 15; cdr3_aa: CASSSLGGGIEKLFF
j_call: TRBJ2-7; v_call: TRBV7-2; cdr3_length: 14; cdr3_aa: CASSLQRGSYEQYF
j_call: TRBJ1-5; v_call: TRBV30; cdr3_length: 13; cdr3_aa: CAWSLRQGQPQHF
j_call: TRBJ2-3; v_call: TRBV4-1; cdr3_length: 15; cdr3_aa: CASSVERGGADTQYF
j_call: TRBJ1-2; v_call: TRBV11-3; cdr3_length: 13; cdr3_aa: CASLVGANYGYTF
j_call: TRBJ2-4; v_call: TRBV19; cdr3_length: 16; cdr3_aa: CASSIGTGPAKNIQYF
j_call: TRBJ2-2; v_call: TRBV28; cdr3_length: 16; cdr3_aa: CASTTPWGGITGELFF
j_call: TRBJ2-6; v_call: TRBV2; cdr3_length: 20; cdr3_aa: CASTLSPRLAGASGANVLTF
j_call: TRBJ1-1; v_call: TRBV7-3; cdr3_length: 13; cdr3_aa: CASSFTGSGEAFF
j_call: TRBJ1-4; v_call: TRBV7-9; cdr3_length: 12; cdr3_aa: CATQLESGKLFF
j_call: TRBJ1-2; v_call: TRBV3-1/TRBV3-2; cdr3_length: 15; cdr3_aa: CASSQEDDRTYGYTF
j_call: TRBJ2-5; v_call: TRBV5-5; cdr3_length: 14; cdr3_aa: CASSLGQGARSQYF